This T cell receptor beta chain is from a study of blood T cell repertoires in COVID-19 (dated by TCRdb to 2020 to 2021). Turning to the overall study: Samples covering the acute and convalescent phases of COVID-19 were provided by collaborators in the United States, Italy and Spain. Nearly every sample came with metadata listing a de-identified subject ID, COVID-19 status, age in years and sex. Where available, HLA class I and class II types were taken from metadata supplied by the sample provider and were not determined by assay-based typing. The samples were drawn from two sources: the first 160 participants of the ongoing ImmuneRACE study, and some 1,300 subjects contributed by 6 global collaborators. The repertoires were released in a freely available public database meant as a resource for research on the immune response to SARS-CoV-2. The dataset comprised deeply sampled blood TCRbeta repertoires from subjects exposed to, actively infected with, or recovered from COVID-19. The material from the prospective study consisted of cDNA or gDNA derived from T cells, B-cell-depleted T cells, or PBMCs.

For this clone: This receptor's antigen is unknown. Base qualities are not at hand, and no much larger clone is one base apart.

From its cysteine to its phenylalanine, the CDR3 spans 15 amino acids. Only the CDR3 DNA is retained, 45 bases long and in frame from the first base. The germline V gene specifies SGHRS as CDR1 and YFSETQ as CDR2. V ends up 4 bases short and J 6 bases short, with an unmatched junction base count of 12. The collaborating institutions used their own protocols to collect whole blood in K2EDTA tubes. For TCRbeta analysis, collaborators shipped samples in one of three forms: frozen whole blood, isolated PBMCs, or DNA extracted from either of those sample types. TCRbeta CDR3 regions were amplified from genomic DNA using the immunoSEQ Assay, a bias-controlled multiplex PCR. As for how the authors treated the data: Within the assay, amplification of reference gene primers was used to estimate how many nucleated cells each sample contained. To quantify the absolute abundance of each unique TCRbeta CDR3 rearrangement, sequence reads were collapsed and filtered. For each sample, productive Simpson clonality was calculated as the square root of Simpson's diversity index over productive rearrangements. TCRdb mirrors the immuneACCESS table, restricted to in-frame sequences. Some clones are absent from its copies; in checked studies, under half trace to an unresolved V gene, and the reason for the others is unknown. V, J and clone size are taken as reported in that table, and D and trimming were inferred from the DNA itself. The sample table shows 50,000 to 70,000 clones, and 75% to 95% are seen once. The top ten clones comprise approximately 2.5% of the sample.

Here is what the overall study found, with its caveats: The quantity of clinical and demographic metadata differed by source and by participant and was supplied without curation.

The sequenced sample consisted of peripheral blood. This sequence was found in a man aged 55 to 69 with acute or convalescent COVID-19. The chain is made from TRBV5-1 and TRBJ1-1, and TRBD1 matches 7 of the central bases. At the DNA level, the sequence is TGCGCCAGCAGCGTGGACAGGCAACTGACGGCTGAAGCTTTCTTT. This yields the protein CASSVDRQLTAEAFF. The reference TRBV5-1 and TRBJ1-1 proteins fill in what lies around the CDR3, so the full variable domain reads KAGVTQTPRYLIKTRGQQVTLSCSPISGHRSVSWYQQTPGQGLQFLFEYFSETQRNKGNFPGRFSGRQFSNSRSEMNVSTLELGDSALYLCASSVDRQLTAEAFFGQGTRLTVV.